Following are 14 T cell receptor beta chains from one sample sequenced in a study of T cells in Graves' hyperthyroidism and ophthalmopathy. Authors of the study amplified TCR beta CDR3 regions from RNA transcripts. Carried out on the TCR CDR3, a first-round RT-PCR used the HTBI primer set. MiXCR, run by TCRdb on the multiplex PCR reads, gives a single entry per CDR3 protein. The table lists about 420,000 distinct CDR3 sequences, around a sixth of them singletons. Sequencing was carried out using blood. Receptor source: a woman under 30 with Graves' hyperthyroidism.

This clonotype was observed at least ten times. V is TRBV28 and J is TRBJ1-6; D not resolved. Germline V gene lookup returns CDR1 MDHEN and CDR2 SYDVKM. The CDR3 sequence is 13 residues long. Trimming cost V 5 bases and J 14 bases, with 16 bases left between them. As DNA, the CDR3 is TGTGCCAGCAGTCTACCGGGCCCTCTCGCCCTCCACTTT. Encoded protein: CASSLPGPLALHF. Full variable domain (rest looked up from reference TRBV28 and TRBJ1-6): DVKVTQSSRYLVKRTGEKVFLECVQDMDHENMFWYRQDPGLGLRLIYFSYDVKMKEKGDIPEGYSVSREKKERFSLILESASTNQTSMYLCASSLPGPLALHFGNGTRLTVT.

This clonotype has at least ten counts. V and J are TRBV11-2 and TRBJ2-7, with D perhaps matching TRBD2 (6 bases). The length of the CDR3 is 13 residues. Germline CDR1 and CDR2: SGHAT and FQNNGV. V dropped 6 bases and J dropped 2 bases, with 11 bases sitting between them. The CDR3 bases are TGTGCCAGCAGTATTAGCGGAGCCTACGAGCAGTACTTC. Translated, it gives CASSISGAYEQYF.

This clonotype was picked up many times. The V call is TRBV12-3 or TRBV12-4, the J call TRBJ2-7; 8 positions agree with TRBD2. V shed 7 bases, J shed 1 base, and the junction held 12 bases outside the gene matches. The CDR3 has 16 residues. CDR3 loop: CASTPRGSGTSYEQYF. Here the CDR3 DNA reads TGTGCCAGCACCCCAAGGGGTAGCGGGACTTCCTACGAGCAGTACTTC.

A word on this clonotype: A much larger clone lies a single base off, so this may be a read error. This chain uses TRBV12-3 or TRBV12-4 with TRBJ1-6; TRBD1 aligns across 9 bases. The CDR3 is 15 residues long. The CDR3 reads CASSSGQGKGSLLHF. In DNA, the CDR3 is TGTGCCAGCAGTTCGGGACAGGGTAAGGGTTCACTCCTCCACTTT.

This clonotype was observed a handful of times. The chain employs TRBV5-1 and TRBJ2-5; 9 positions agree with TRBD1. CDR1 is SGHRS and CDR2 is YFSETQ in the germline V gene. There are 15 residues in the CDR3. V shed 4 bases, J shed 5 bases, and the junction held 9 bases outside the gene matches. CDR3: CASSTGQGIAETQYF. In nucleotides, the CDR3 is TGCGCCAGCAGCACAGGACAGGGGATTGCGGAGACCCAGTACTTC.

This clonotype has ten or more counts. The gene calls are TRBV7-9 and TRBJ1-1, with D perhaps matching TRBD1 (5 bases). Per the germline V gene, CDR1 is SEHNR and CDR2 is FQNEAQ (reference sequence). Trimming took 2 bases from V and 1 from J, leaving 8 bases between them. The CDR3 has 14 residues. The CDR3 coding sequence is TGTGCCAGCAGCTTACAGGGATCGAACACTGAAGCTTTCTTT. Protein: CASSLQGSNTEAFF. Full variable domain (rest looked up from reference TRBV7-9 and TRBJ1-1): DTGVSQNPRHKITKRGQNVTFRCDPISEHNRLYWYRQTLGQGPEFLTYFQNEAQLEKSRLLSDRFSAERPKGSFSTLEIQRTEQGDSAMYLCASSLQGSNTEAFFGQGTRLTVV.

This clonotype showed up many times. This sequence joins TRBV11-3 and TRBJ2-2; 8 bases line up with TRBD2. CDR1 and CDR2 (germline): SGHNT, YENEEA. The V segment lost 3 bases and the J segment 2 bases; nucleotides outside the gene matches: 11. The CDR3 has 18 residues. This chain's CDR3 is CASSFERGTRANTGELFF. CDR3 sequence (DNA): TGTGCCAGCAGCTTCGAAAGAGGGACTAGGGCTAACACCGGGGAGCTGTTTTTT.

V and J are TRBV18 and TRBJ2-2, with D perhaps TRBD2 (5 bases). The CDR3 covers 14 residues. CDR1 KGHSH and CDR2 LQKENI come from the germline V gene. V gave up 0 bases and J gave up 6 bases, with 8 bases separating them. CDR3 coding DNA: TGTGCCAGCTCACCACCGGCGAGGGCCGGGGAGCTGTTTTTT. It codes for CASSPPARAGELFF.

In this sample, this clonotype turned up many times. The chain has TRBV13 and TRBJ1-2; D might be TRBD1 (5 bases). There are 12 residues in the CDR3. Trimming took 3 bases from V and 8 from J, leaving 10 bases between them. Germline CDR1 PRHDT, CDR2 FYEKMQ (reference sequence). The CDR3 sequence is CASSFGGGGYTF. As DNA, the CDR3 is TGTGCCAGCAGCTTCGGGGGAGGCGGCTACACCTTC.

The chain recombines TRBV9 with TRBJ2-7; 9 bases match TRBD1. The CDR3 has 15 amino acids. V shed 4 bases and J 5 bases; nucleotides not matched to a gene: 10. From germline, CDR1 is SGDLS and CDR2 YYNGEE. The CDR3 protein is CASSPRTGEVNEQYF. The CDR3 DNA is TGTGCCAGCAGCCCTAGGACAGGGGAGGTAAACGAGCAGTACTTC.

This clonotype was counted only a few times. The rearrangement links TRBV5-8 to TRBJ2-7, with D maybe TRBD1 (6 bases). The V end lost 4 bases, the J end lost 4 bases, and 12 bases lay between the germline ends. There are 13 residues in the CDR3. Germline V gene lookup returns CDR1 SGHTS and CDR2 YDEGEE. The chain's CDR3 is CASSADRRYEQYF. The CDR3 coding sequence is TGTGCCAGCAGCGCAGACAGGAGGTACGAGCAGTACTTC.

The table lists this clonotype with many counts. The gene calls are TRBV5-1 and TRBJ2-7; 9 bases line up with TRBD2. Germline lookup yields CDR1 SGHRS and CDR2 YFSETQ. J was trimmed by 3 bases and V by 0 bases; bases with no gene match: 4. The CDR3 has 15 amino acids. The CDR3 DNA is TGCGCCAGCAGCTTGGTGGCGACTAGCGGCTACGAGCAGTACTTC. Protein product: CASSLVATSGYEQYF. The entire variable domain, with the rest obtained from reference TRBV5-1 and TRBJ2-7, is as follows: KAGVTQTPRYLIKTRGQQVTLSCSPISGHRSVSWYQQTPGQGLQFLFEYFSETQRNKGNFPGRFSGRQFSNSRSEMNVSTLELGDSALYLCASSLVATSGYEQYFGPGTRLTVT.

This clonotype was recorded many times. The chain recombines TRBV20-1 with TRBJ2-3; the match to TRBD2 covers 13 bases. CDR1 DFQATT and CDR2 SNEGSKA come from the germline V gene (reference sequence). Unmatched junction bases numbered 12, after V lost 3 bases and J lost 3 bases. The CDR3 is made up of 18 amino acids. Here the CDR3 reads CSARMGGLAGDITDTQYF. The CDR3 DNA is TGCAGTGCTAGGATGGGAGGACTAGCGGGAGATATAACAGATACGCAGTATTTT.

CDR3 in DNA: TGTGCCAGTAGTATTGCGGCTGAGTGGGCTTTCTTT. It encodes CASSIAAEWAFF. This rearrangement joins TRBV19 to TRBJ1-1; no firm D call. There are 12 residues in the CDR3. Trimming removed 3 bases from V and 11 bases from J, with 13 bases in between. Germline CDR1 LNHDA, CDR2 SQIVND (reference sequence). Full variable domain (outside the CDR3, taken from reference TRBV19 and TRBJ1-1): DGGITQSPKYLFRKEGQNVTLSCEQNLNHDAMYWYRQDPGQGLRLIYYSQIVNDFQKGDIAEGYSVSREKKESFPLTVTSAQKNPTAFYLCASSIAAEWAFFGQGTRLTVV.